The 17 T cell receptor beta chains below were found in one sample sequenced in a study of beta chain features in type 1 diabetes. Since all of the isolated RNA was reverse transcribed, expressed TCRB transcripts were what got sequenced. Assay: immunoSEQ multiplex PCR; the TCRdb copy retains only in-frame clones and omits some. The sample lists 35,000 to 50,000 clones, approximately 53% seen once, with 0.25% in the top ten. Source material: stem cell memory CD4+ T cells from blood. Receptor source: a woman aged 25 to 39 in good health.

The chain combines TRBV7-6 with TRBJ1-5; D is perhaps TRBD1 (5 bases). This CDR3 comprises 13 residues. CDR1 and CDR2 (germline): SGHVS, FNYEAQ. Trimming shortened V by 5 bases and J by 4 bases, and 9 bases separated the two germline ends. CDR3 nucleotides: TGTGCCAGCAGCGTACAGGAAAATCAGCCCCAGCATTTT. This encodes CASSVQENQPQHF. The entire variable domain, with the rest obtained from reference TRBV7-6 and TRBJ1-5, is as follows: GAGVSQSPRYKVTKRGQDVALRCDPISGHVSLYWYRQALGQGPEFLTYFNYEAQQDKSGLPNDRFSAERPEGSISTLTIQRTEQRDSAMYRCASSVQENQPQHFGDGTRLSIL.

This chain links TRBV7-2 with TRBJ2-7, with 9 nucleotides matching TRBD1. The V gene end was trimmed by 1 base and the J gene end by 7 bases; junction bases not matched to a gene: 11. The CDR3 is 16 residues long. CDR1 and CDR2 from the germline V gene are SGHTA and FQGNSA. For the CDR3, the DNA is TGTGCCAGCAGCTTAGTGTCTGGGACAGGGACGGGTGAGCAGTACTTC. Translation gives CASSLVSGTGTGEQYF.

The chain couples TRBV10-3 to TRBJ2-7; possibly TRBD2 for D (7 bases). CDR3 length: 16 residues. Trimming took off 0 bases at V and 1 base at J, with 13 bases between the two ends. The germline CDR1 and CDR2 sequences are ENHRY and SYGVKD. DNA for the CDR3: TGTGCCATCAGTGAGTCGAGGAGGGGGGGGTCCTACGAGCAGTACTTC. Translation: CAISESRRGGSYEQYF.

This clone is a singleton in its sample. As DNA, the CDR3 is TGTGCCAGCAGCTTAGGAGGGCCAGCGGAGACCCAGTACTTC. Protein sequence: CASSLGGPAETQYF. The V call is TRBV7-2, the J call TRBJ2-5; TRBD2 might be the D (5 bases). Trimming removed 1 base from V and 5 bases from J, with 11 bases in between. Germline V gives CDR1 SGHTA, CDR2 FQGNSA. The CDR3 has 14 residues.

The rearrangement joins TRBV28 to TRBJ1-1, with 11 positions matching TRBD1. The CDR3 spans 15 residues. Trimming took 5 bases from V and 5 from J; bases not matched to a gene: 7. Looked up from germline, CDR1 is MDHEN and CDR2 is SYDVKM. Here the CDR3 DNA reads TGTGCCAGCAGTAACGGACAGGGGGCAGGAACTGAAGCTTTCTTT. It yields the protein CASSNGQGAGTEAFF.

This clone was recorded at least ten times. This rearrangement joins TRBV30 to TRBJ2-7, with D uncertain. Germline V gene lookup returns CDR1 GTSNPN and CDR2 SVGIG (reference sequence). The CDR3 has 11 amino acids. V was pared by 2 bases and J by 2 bases, with 4 bases between. The CDR3, as DNA: TGTGCCTGGAGTACAGCCTACGAGCAGTACTTC. This sequence encodes CAWSTAYEQYF.

The gene calls are TRBV7-8 and TRBJ2-1; 9 nucleotides match TRBD2. CDR3 length equals 16 residues. Germline trimming cut 5 bases from V and 4 bases from J; bases unmatched to any gene: 9. Per germline, CDR1 SGHVS and CDR2 FQNEAQ. CDR3 nucleotides: TGTGCCAGCAGCGGCGGGGGGACTAGCTGGTACAATGAGCAGTTCTTC. This encodes CASSGGGTSWYNEQFF.

V and J are TRBV7-2 and TRBJ2-7; TRBD1 matches 9 bases. V was pared by 5 bases and J by 3 bases, with 5 bases of the junction left unmatched. Germline lookup yields CDR1 SGHTA and CDR2 FQGNSA. This CDR3 contains 14 residues. CDR3 loop: CASSQGQGGYEQYF. CDR3 DNA: TGTGCCAGCAGCCAGGGACAGGGTGGCTACGAGCAGTACTTC.

This clone was observed a handful of times. The chain employs TRBV6-5 and TRBJ2-5, with TRBD1 identical over 7 bases. This CDR3 region has 12 residues. The V segment lost 6 bases and the J segment 10 bases; nucleotides outside the gene matches: 8. Germline values: CDR1 MNHEY, CDR2 SVGAGI. CDR3 sequence reads: CASRLGQVGQYF. In DNA form, the CDR3 reads TGTGCCAGCAGGCTCGGACAGGTCGGCCAGTACTTC.

A few counts support this clone. The chain carries TRBV7-2 and TRBJ2-7; D remains ambiguous. The CDR3 contains 16 residues. Germline-derived CDR1 and CDR2 are SGHTA and FQGNSA. V was trimmed by 5 bases and J by 2 bases, leaving 19 bases between them. CDR3 coding DNA: TGTGCCAGCAGCCGCGATAGCTCCCCCCTGCCCTACGAGCAGTACTTC. It encodes CASSRDSSPLPYEQYF.

The sample holds one count of this clone. Here the CDR3 DNA reads TGTGCCATAGGGGACAGGGAGTACGAGCAGTACTTC. Residues: CAIGDREYEQYF. This sequence joins TRBV10-3 and TRBJ2-7; 9 bases fit TRBD1. With 9 bases clipped from V and 4 bases from J, the junction kept 4 bases outside the gene matches. Per germline, CDR1 ENHRY and CDR2 SYGVKD. CDR3 length: 12 residues.

This chain links TRBV28 with TRBJ1-4; the match to TRBD1 covers 7 bases. The CDR3 has 14 amino acids. Germline CDR1 MDHEN, CDR2 SYDVKM. The ends lost 6 bases at V and 6 bases at J; junction bases unmatched: 7. CDR3 sequence: CASSSTGNHEKLFF. DNA of the CDR3: TGTGCCAGCAGCTCGACAGGGAACCATGAAAAACTGTTTTTT.

This clone was found once. The chain links TRBV5-5 to TRBJ2-3; 8 bases align to TRBD2. The CDR3 is made up of 14 amino acids. Germline V gene lookup returns CDR1 SGHKS and CDR2 YYEKEE (reference sequence). V shed 4 bases, J shed 6 bases, and the junction held 7 bases outside the gene matches. The CDR3 sequence is CASSRRTSLDTQYF. The CDR3 bases are TGTGCCAGCAGCCGTAGGACTAGCTTGGATACGCAGTATTTT.

The rearrangement uses TRBV6-1 and TRBJ1-2, with D perhaps TRBD1 (6 bases). The V gene lost 8 bases and the J gene lost 4 bases, with 20 bases spanning the gap. Germline lookup yields CDR1 MNHNS and CDR2 SASEGT. The CDR3 has 15 amino acids. The CDR3: CASLLHPGQGYGYTF. CDR3 bases: TGTGCCAGCCTCCTCCACCCGGGACAAGGCTATGGCTACACCTTC.

This rearrangement joins TRBV30 to TRBJ2-7; D is possibly TRBD1 (6 bases). V was pared by 6 bases and J by 1 base, with 13 bases between. There are 13 residues in the CDR3. Germline V gene sequence: CDR1 GTSNPN, CDR2 SVGIG (reference sequence). The CDR3, as DNA: TGTGCCTGCACAGGGACGGTTTCCTACGAGCAGTACTTC. Protein: CACTGTVSYEQYF.

The V gene is TRBV7-2, the J gene TRBJ1-5; 7 bases fit TRBD1. There are 15 residues in the CDR3. Germline CDR1 reads SGHTA; CDR2 reads FQGNSA. V shed 2 bases and J 9 bases; nucleotides not matched to a gene: 10. CDR3 nucleotide sequence: TGTGCCAGCAGCTTAACAGGACAGGATGTATCGCCCCAGCATTTT. Encoded protein: CASSLTGQDVSPQHF.

The chain uses TRBV7-2 and TRBJ1-5; unclear D gene. Looked up from germline, CDR1 is SGHTA and CDR2 is FQGNSA. The CDR3 has 14 amino acids. V was pared by 1 base and J by 4 bases, with 8 bases between. CDR3 residues: CASSLGHNNQPQHF. The CDR3 nucleotides read TGTGCCAGCAGCTTAGGGCATAATAATCAGCCCCAGCATTTT.